These 29 T cell receptor beta chains came from one sample sequenced in a study of T cell responses to AZD1222 COVID-19 vaccine. Profiling relied on immunoSEQ multiplex PCR, and the TCRdb table lists in-frame clones only, not all of them. The repertoire includes some 80,000 clones, just over 90% of them detected once, and around 3.2% sits in the top ten. Material: peripheral blood, obtained 28 days after the second AZD1222 dose. The receptors stem from an adult who received the AZD1222 COVID-19 vaccine.

This clone was seen a handful of times. This chain links TRBV5-6 with TRBJ1-1, with D tentatively TRBD1 (6 bases). The ends were cut back, 3 bases at V and 0 bases at J, with 24 bases in the middle. Germline CDR1 and CDR2: SGHDT and YYEEEE. The CDR3 covers 19 residues. The CDR3 region has the DNA TGTGCCAGCAGCTCTCCGAAGGAGGCATGGGGGGCGATGAACACTGAAGCTTTCTTT. As protein: CASSSPKEAWGAMNTEAFF.

This clone was recorded only once. The V call is TRBV28, the J call TRBJ2-7; TRBD1 agrees at 8 bases. V was clipped by 4 bases and J by 5 bases; unmatched bases: 7. The germline gives CDR1 MDHEN, CDR2 SYDVKM. CDR3 length: 14 amino acids. CDR3 sequence (DNA): TGTGCCAGCAGTTCCGGACAGGGTCACCACGAGCAGTACTTC. Translating gives CASSSGQGHHEQYF. The full variable domain, completed using reference TRBV28 and TRBJ2-7, is DVKVTQSSRYLVKRTGEKVFLECVQDMDHENMFWYRQDPGLGLRLIYFSYDVKMKEKGDIPEGYSVSREKKERFSLILESASTNQTSMYLCASSSGQGHHEQYFGPGTRLTVT.

This clone was recorded only once. V and J are TRBV5-4 and TRBJ1-2; D unclear. Trimming removed 1 base at V and 6 bases at J, with 10 bases between. The CDR3 loop spans 13 amino acids. The germline CDR1 and CDR2 sequences are SGHNT and YYREEE (reference sequence). CDR3 sequence: CASSLRGPDGYTF. The DNA of the CDR3 is TGTGCCAGCAGCTTGCGAGGGCCGGATGGCTACACCTTC.

The CDR3 protein is CASTGTHVLNEQFF. The DNA of the CDR3 is TGCGCCAGCACCGGGACCCACGTCCTCAATGAGCAGTTCTTC. This chain links TRBV10-1 with TRBJ2-1; D is possibly TRBD1 or TRBD2 (5 bases each). The CDR3 consists of 14 residues. Germline V CDR1 and CDR2: WNHNN, SYGVQD (reference sequence). V lost 7 bases and J lost 6, with 16 bases in between.

This clone was picked up one time. The V and J genes are TRBV4-2 and TRBJ2-3, with 7 bases fitting TRBD1. Germline V lookup: CDR1 LGHNA, CDR2 YNFKEQ. The length of the CDR3 is 15 residues. Trimming at V came to 1 base and at J to 11 bases, leaving 12 bases not matched to a gene. CDR3 region: CASSQGGGLLLGQYF. The CDR3 bases are TGTGCCAGCAGCCAAGGAGGGGGCCTTCTATTGGGGCAGTATTTT.

This clone was detected once. CDR3 in DNA: TGTGCCAGCAGTTACGACGGGGACAGTGAAGCTTTCTTT. This encodes CASSYDGDSEAFF. The chain links TRBV6-5 to TRBJ1-1; 7 bases are shared with TRBD1. V was clipped by 2 bases and J by 7 bases; unmatched bases: 4. CDR3 length: 13 residues. Germline V gives CDR1 MNHEY, CDR2 SVGAGI.

The rearrangement joins TRBV19 to TRBJ1-2; weak D call: TRBD1 (6 bases). This CDR3 is 12 amino acids long. Germline V CDR1 and CDR2: LNHDA, SQIVND (reference sequence). V was clipped by 5 bases and J by 11 bases, with 15 bases between them. CDR3 coding DNA: TGTGCCAGTAGTCAGACAGGCAGGGCTTACACCTTC. Translated, it gives CASSQTGRAYTF.

This rearrangement joins TRBV7-9 to TRBJ2-3; tentatively, D is TRBD1 or TRBD2 (5 bases each). Trimming removed 1 base at V and 3 bases at J, with 11 bases between. Germline values: CDR1 SEHNR, CDR2 FQNEAQ (reference sequence). CDR3 length: 15 amino acids. The CDR3 here is CASSLEPGRTDTQYF. The DNA for the CDR3 is TGTGCCAGCAGCTTAGAACCGGGACGAACAGATACGCAGTATTTT.

The chain uses TRBV11-2 and TRBJ1-4; a possible D gene is TRBD1 (5 bases). The CDR3 is 16 residues long. Germline CDR1 reads SGHAT; CDR2 reads FQNNGV. Trimming removed 0 bases at V and 4 bases at J, with 12 bases between. The CDR3: CASSLDLGDGNEKLFF. The CDR3 DNA reads as TGTGCCAGCAGCTTAGATCTGGGGGACGGTAATGAAAAACTGTTTTTT.

The chain couples TRBV6-1 to TRBJ2-2; the D is unclear. With 2 bases removed from V and 5 bases from J, the gap between germline ends came to 9 bases. The CDR3 contains 14 residues. In germline, CDR1 is MNHNS, CDR2 SASEGT. The CDR3 loop reads CASSEFIGTGELFF. The DNA for the CDR3 is TGTGCCAGCAGTGAATTCATCGGAACCGGGGAGCTGTTTTTT.

The chain carries TRBV10-3 and TRBJ1-1, with a weak D call TRBD1 (6 bases). Germline V gene sequence: CDR1 ENHRY, CDR2 SYGVKD. The CDR3 contains 12 residues. V was clipped by 10 bases and J by 4 bases, with 13 bases between them. The CDR3 here is CASHGQTTEAFF. The CDR3 nucleotides are TGTGCCAGCCATGGACAGACCACTGAAGCTTTCTTT.

This chain joins TRBV12-3 or TRBV12-4 and TRBJ2-1; D ambiguous. Trimming shortened V by 5 bases and J by 3 bases, and 8 bases separated the two germline ends. This CDR3 spans 13 amino acids. CDR3 region: CASSRPVYNEQFF. In nucleotides, the CDR3 is TGTGCCAGCAGTAGGCCCGTCTACAATGAGCAGTTCTTC.

The chain carries TRBV3-1 (or the pseudogene TRBV3-2) and TRBJ1-2; tentative D call: TRBD1 (6 bases). Germline-derived CDR1 and CDR2 are LGHDT and YNNKEL (reference sequence). Trimming took 2 bases from V and 7 from J, leaving 14 bases between them. The CDR3 is 14 residues long. The CDR3 region has the DNA TGTGCCAGCAGCCAACATCAGGGGACTAGTGGCTACACCTTC. This gives the protein CASSQHQGTSGYTF.

The rearrangement joins TRBV10-3 to TRBJ2-5; possibly TRBD1 or TRBD2 for D (5 bases each). Germline V lookup: CDR1 ENHRY, CDR2 SYGVKD. CDR3 size: 17 residues. The germline V and J ends were trimmed by 3 bases and 4 bases, with 21 bases remaining between them. CDR3 amino acids: CAISDSSRGRGAETQYF. In nucleotides, the CDR3 is TGTGCCATCAGTGACTCCTCTAGGGGCCGAGGGGCAGAGACCCAGTACTTC.

This chain connects TRBV3-1 (or the pseudogene TRBV3-2) to TRBJ2-7; 7 bases fit TRBD2. The CDR3 is made up of 15 amino acids. Losses at the gene ends were 0 bases for V and 7 bases for J; bases not matched to a gene: 9. The germline V gene has CDR1 LGHDT and CDR2 YNNKEL (reference sequence). The CDR3 sequence: CASSQDPSSAGEQYF. The CDR3 DNA reads TGTGCCAGCAGCCAAGACCCCTCTTCAGCGGGAGAGCAGTACTTC.

This chain links TRBV6-1 with TRBJ2-5, with TRBD1 matching over 10 bases. Germline loops: CDR1 MNHNS, CDR2 SASEGT. The length of the CDR3 is 20 residues. V was clipped by 0 bases and J by 1 base; unmatched bases: 14. Here the CDR3 DNA reads TGTGCCAGCAGTGAAGCGCTTCCGACAGGGGGCGTTGGACGCCAAGAGACCCAGTACTTC. Protein sequence: CASSEALPTGGVGRQETQYF.

This chain links TRBV27 with TRBJ1-2; D is unclear. The germline gives CDR1 MNHEY, CDR2 SMNVEV (reference sequence). The V end lost 1 base, the J end lost 4 bases, and 4 bases lay between the germline ends. The CDR3 length is 12 residues. The CDR3 loop reads CASSLYGYGYTF. CDR3 coding DNA: TGTGCCAGCAGTTTATATGGCTATGGCTACACCTTC.

Written as DNA, the CDR3 is TGTGCCAGCAGCTCTAGGGGACAAATCCGGGAGCTGTTTTTT. Translated: CASSSRGQIRELFF. The V and J genes are TRBV6-5 and TRBJ2-2, with D perhaps matching TRBD1 (6 bases). The CDR3 covers 14 residues. Deletions cut 6 bases from V and 9 bases from J, with 17 bases between. Germline V CDR1 and CDR2: MNHEY, SVGAGI.

This clone was recorded once. The chain carries TRBV21-1 and TRBJ2-3; the D segment call TRBD1 is taken from the table without a DNA check. TRBV21-1 is designated a pseudogene. CDR3 length: 15 amino acids. As DNA, the CDR3 is TGTGCCAGCAGCAAAGGCCCAGTCTTTACAGATACGCAGTATTTT. Translated, it gives CASSKGPVFTDTQYF.

The chain carries TRBV28 and TRBJ1-6; a possible D gene is TRBD1 (5 bases). Germline V CDR1 and CDR2: MDHEN, SYDVKM. V lost 7 bases and J 11 bases, leaving 12 bases between the germline ends. This CDR3 spans 12 amino acids. The CDR3 sequence: CASTRGGAPLHF. The CDR3 DNA is TGTGCCAGCACCCGGGGCGGTGCACCCCTCCACTTT.

The rearrangement uses TRBV3-1 (or the pseudogene TRBV3-2) and TRBJ2-5; D is ambiguous. This CDR3 has 11 residues. V shed 6 bases and J shed 1 base, with 3 bases lying between them. From germline, CDR1 is LGHDT and CDR2 YNNKEL (reference sequence). In DNA form, the CDR3 reads TGTGCCAGCAGTCTCCAAGAGACCCAGTACTTC. The encoded protein is CASSLQETQYF.

The chain links TRBV5-1 to TRBJ1-2, with D unclear. The CDR3 sequence is 13 residues long. Per germline, CDR1 SGHRS and CDR2 YFSETQ. With 0 bases removed from V and 7 bases from J, the gap between germline ends came to 10 bases. CDR3 sequence (DNA): TGCGCCAGCAGCTTGGTGGGAGAGGGTGGCTACACCTTC. Protein product: CASSLVGEGGYTF.

A note on this clone: This CDR3 is also generated by other DNA sequences in the sample. V and J are TRBV7-9 and TRBJ1-2; D not resolved. With 0 bases removed from V and 2 bases from J, the gap between germline ends came to 4 bases. Germline V gene sequence: CDR1 SEHNR, CDR2 FQNEAQ (reference sequence). This CDR3 region has 13 residues. The CDR3: CASSLAGNYGYTF. DNA of the CDR3: TGTGCCAGCAGCTTAGCCGGAAACTATGGCTACACCTTC.

This chain links TRBV5-1 with TRBJ1-1, with D maybe TRBD1 (6 bases). With 3 bases removed from V and 6 bases from J, the gap between germline ends came to 21 bases. The CDR3 runs 16 residues. Germline CDR1 reads SGHRS; CDR2 reads YFSETQ. The CDR3 coding sequence is TGCGCCAGCAGCTCCCTAAGAGGGGGAGATAGTCCTGAAGCTTTCTTT. This sequence encodes CASSSLRGGDSPEAFF.

The chain combines TRBV6-5 with TRBJ2-7; 10 bases align to TRBD1. V lost 5 bases and J lost 6; bases outside the gene matches: 7. CDR3 length: 14 residues. CDR1 is MNHEY and CDR2 is SVGAGI in the germline V gene. CDR3 in DNA: TGTGCCAGCAGTCCTCCGAGACAGGGGGCCGAGCAGTACTTC. Protein product: CASSPPRQGAEQYF.

The rearrangement links TRBV6-5 to TRBJ1-2, with TRBD1 matching over 7 bases. The CDR3 is made up of 15 amino acids. V lost 6 bases and J lost 3; bases outside the gene matches: 10. Germline CDR1 is MNHEY and CDR2 is SVGAGI. Here the CDR3 reads CASRGGGQGHYGYTF. The CDR3 DNA reads TGTGCCAGCAGGGGAGGGGGCCAGGGTCACTATGGCTACACCTTC.

The genes are TRBV12-3 or TRBV12-4 and TRBJ1-2; possibly TRBD1 for D (5 bases). The germline V and J ends were trimmed by 8 bases and 5 bases, with 12 bases remaining between them. The CDR3 totals 12 residues. CDR3 sequence (DNA): TGTGCCAGCCGGATGGGGGGGTATGGCTACACCTTC. Translation: CASRMGGYGYTF.

The chain couples TRBV9 to TRBJ2-7, with TRBD1 matching over 7 bases. Germline V gene lookup returns CDR1 SGDLS and CDR2 YYNGEE. This CDR3 has 15 residues. The V and J ends lost 0 bases and 6 bases, in that order; junction bases with no gene match: 9. The CDR3 sequence: CASSVEGTEAFEQYF. CDR3 nucleotides: TGTGCCAGCAGCGTAGAAGGGACAGAAGCCTTCGAGCAGTACTTC.

The V call is TRBV6-2 or TRBV6-3, the J call TRBJ1-5; unclear D gene. The CDR3 spans 17 residues. V shed 7 bases and J shed 3 bases, with 22 bases lying between them. CDR1 MNHEY and CDR2 SVGEGT come from the germline V gene. CDR3 in amino acids: CASTPNPANVLNQPQHF. Here the CDR3 DNA reads TGTGCCAGCACCCCCAACCCTGCGAACGTCCTCAATCAGCCCCAGCATTTT.